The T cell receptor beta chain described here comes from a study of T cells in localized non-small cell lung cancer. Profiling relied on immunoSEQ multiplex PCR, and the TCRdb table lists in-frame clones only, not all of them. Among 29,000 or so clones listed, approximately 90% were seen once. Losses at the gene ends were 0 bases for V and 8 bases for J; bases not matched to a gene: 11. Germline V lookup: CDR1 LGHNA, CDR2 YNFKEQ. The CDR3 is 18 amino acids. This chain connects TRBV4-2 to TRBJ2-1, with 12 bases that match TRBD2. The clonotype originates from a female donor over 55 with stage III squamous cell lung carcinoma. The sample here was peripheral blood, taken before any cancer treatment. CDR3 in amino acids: CASSQDGMTSGRRDEQFF. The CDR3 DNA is TGTGCCAGCAGCCAAGATGGGATGACTAGCGGGAGAAGGGATGAGCAGTTCTTC.